This T cell receptor beta chain is from a study of cytomegalovirus exposure and HLA in healthy donors. Researchers ran the PCR with 60 Vbeta and 13 Jbeta primers. This table comes from immunoSEQ multiplex PCR, and its TCRdb copy is limited to in-frame clones, with some not included. The table shows approximately 150,000 clones, with approximately 91% occurring only once. This CDR3 contains 13 residues. From germline, CDR1 is MNHEY and CDR2 SMNVEV (reference sequence). With 8 bases clipped from V and 6 bases from J, the junction kept 6 bases outside the gene matches. The chain uses TRBV27 and TRBJ2-4; 8 nucleotides align to TRBD1. This TCR derives from a woman aged 40 to 49 in good health and CMV-seronegative. Sequences were obtained from PBMCs. The CDR3 bases are TGTGCCAGCCGGACAGGGAATATAAACATTCAGTACTTC. Its translation is CASRTGNINIQYF.